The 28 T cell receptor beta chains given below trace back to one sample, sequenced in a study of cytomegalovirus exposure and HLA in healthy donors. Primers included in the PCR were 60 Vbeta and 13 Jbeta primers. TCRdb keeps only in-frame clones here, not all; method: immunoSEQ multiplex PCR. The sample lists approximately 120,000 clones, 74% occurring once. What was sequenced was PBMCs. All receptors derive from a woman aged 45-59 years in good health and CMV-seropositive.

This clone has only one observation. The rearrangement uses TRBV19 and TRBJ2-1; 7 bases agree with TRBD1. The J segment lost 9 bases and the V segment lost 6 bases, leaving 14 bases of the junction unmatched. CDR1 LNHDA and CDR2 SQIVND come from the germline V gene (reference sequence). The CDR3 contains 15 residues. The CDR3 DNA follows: TGTGCCAGTAGGGATCAGAGACAGGGTGTGGGTGAGCAGTTCTTC. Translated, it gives CASRDQRQGVGEQFF.

This CDR3 is CASSVGAGGTGELFF. CDR3 nucleotide sequence: TGTGCCAGCAGCGTAGGGGCAGGGGGGACCGGGGAGCTGTTTTTT. The V call is TRBV9, the J call TRBJ2-2; tentative D call: TRBD1 (7 bases). Germline CDR1 is SGDLS and CDR2 is YYNGEE. Trimming left V 0 bases short and J 5 bases short, with 11 bases between. CDR3 size: 15 residues.

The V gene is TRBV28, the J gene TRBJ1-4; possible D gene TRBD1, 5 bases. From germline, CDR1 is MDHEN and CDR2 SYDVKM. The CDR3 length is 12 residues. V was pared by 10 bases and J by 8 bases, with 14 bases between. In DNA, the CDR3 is TGTGCCACATCCCGACAGAGGGAAAAACTGTTTTTT. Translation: CATSRQREKLFF.

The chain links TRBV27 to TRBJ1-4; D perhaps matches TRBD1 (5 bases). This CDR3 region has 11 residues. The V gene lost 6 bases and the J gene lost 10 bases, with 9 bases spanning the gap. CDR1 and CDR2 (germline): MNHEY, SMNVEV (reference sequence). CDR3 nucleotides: TGTGCCAGCAGGAACACAGGAAAACTGTTTTTT. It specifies CASRNTGKLFF. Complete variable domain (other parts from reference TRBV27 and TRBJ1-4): EAQVTQNPRYLITVTGKKLTVTCSQNMNHEYMSWYRQDPGLGLRQIYYSMNVEVTDKGDVPEGYKVSRKEKRNFPLILESPSPNQTSLYFCASRNTGKLFFGSGTQLSVL.

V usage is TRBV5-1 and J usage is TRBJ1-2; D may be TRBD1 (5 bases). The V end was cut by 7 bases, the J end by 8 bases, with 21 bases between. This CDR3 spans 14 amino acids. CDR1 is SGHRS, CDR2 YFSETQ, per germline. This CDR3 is CASSQNRQVGGYTF. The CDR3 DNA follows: TGCGCCAGCTCCCAAAACAGGCAAGTAGGCGGCTACACCTTC.

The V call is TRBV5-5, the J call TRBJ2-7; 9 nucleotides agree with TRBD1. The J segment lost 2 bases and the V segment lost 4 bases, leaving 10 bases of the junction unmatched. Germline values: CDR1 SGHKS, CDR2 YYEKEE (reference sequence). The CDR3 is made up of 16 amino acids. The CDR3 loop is CASSPKGTGYTYEQYF. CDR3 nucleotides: TGTGCCAGCAGCCCAAAGGGGACAGGGTATACCTACGAGCAGTACTTC.

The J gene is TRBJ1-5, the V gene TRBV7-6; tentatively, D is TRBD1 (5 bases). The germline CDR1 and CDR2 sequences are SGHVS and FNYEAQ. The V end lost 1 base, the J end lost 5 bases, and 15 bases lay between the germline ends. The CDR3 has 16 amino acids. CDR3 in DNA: TGTGCCAGCAGCTTAGGGGGAGGGACCGCTGATCAGCCCCAGCATTTT. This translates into CASSLGGGTADQPQHF.

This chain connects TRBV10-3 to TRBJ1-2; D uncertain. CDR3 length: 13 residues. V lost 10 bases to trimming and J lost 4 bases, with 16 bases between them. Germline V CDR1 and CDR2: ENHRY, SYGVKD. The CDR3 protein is CATTTATLYGYTF. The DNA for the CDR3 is TGTGCCACCACGACCGCGACTCTCTATGGCTACACCTTC.

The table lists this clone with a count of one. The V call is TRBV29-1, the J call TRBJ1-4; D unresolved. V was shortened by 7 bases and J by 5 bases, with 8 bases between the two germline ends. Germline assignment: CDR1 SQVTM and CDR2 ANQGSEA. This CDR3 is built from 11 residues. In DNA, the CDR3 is TGCAGCGCTCGGAGCAATGAAAAACTGTTTTTT. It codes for CSARSNEKLFF.

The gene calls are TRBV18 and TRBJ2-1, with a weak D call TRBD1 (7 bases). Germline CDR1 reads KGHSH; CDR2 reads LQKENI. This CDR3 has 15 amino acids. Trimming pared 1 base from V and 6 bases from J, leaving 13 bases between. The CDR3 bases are TGTGCCAGCTCACCACTGGAGGGGGCGGCCAATGAGCAGTTCTTC. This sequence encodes CASSPLEGAANEQFF.

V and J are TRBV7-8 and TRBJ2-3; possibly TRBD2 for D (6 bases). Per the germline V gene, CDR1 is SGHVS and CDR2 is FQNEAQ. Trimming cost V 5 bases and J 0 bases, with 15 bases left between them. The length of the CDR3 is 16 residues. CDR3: CASSRAAGSSTDTQYF. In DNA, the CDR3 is TGTGCCAGCAGCCGAGCAGCGGGCTCTAGCACAGATACGCAGTATTTT.

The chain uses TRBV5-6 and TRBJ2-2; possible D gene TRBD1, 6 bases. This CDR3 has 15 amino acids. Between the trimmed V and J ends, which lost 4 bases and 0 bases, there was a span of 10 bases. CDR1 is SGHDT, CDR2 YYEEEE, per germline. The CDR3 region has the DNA TGTGCCAGCAGCCCGGACAGCGCGAACACCGGGGAGCTGTTTTTT. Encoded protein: CASSPDSANTGELFF.

In DNA, the CDR3 is TGTGCCAGCAGCTTAGCGTGGATACAGTCCTACGAGCAGTACTTC. It encodes CASSLAWIQSYEQYF. This rearrangement joins TRBV7-2 to TRBJ2-7; D not resolved. Trimming removed 0 bases from V and 1 base from J, with 10 bases in between. The germline gives CDR1 SGHTA, CDR2 FQGNSA. This CDR3 has 15 residues.

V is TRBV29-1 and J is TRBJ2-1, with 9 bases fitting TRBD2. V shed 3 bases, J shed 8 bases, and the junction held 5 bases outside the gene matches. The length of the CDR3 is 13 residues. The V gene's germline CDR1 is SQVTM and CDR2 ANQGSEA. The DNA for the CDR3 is TGCAGCGTTGACTCGCTAGCGGGGCATGAGCAGTTCTTC. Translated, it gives CSVDSLAGHEQFF.

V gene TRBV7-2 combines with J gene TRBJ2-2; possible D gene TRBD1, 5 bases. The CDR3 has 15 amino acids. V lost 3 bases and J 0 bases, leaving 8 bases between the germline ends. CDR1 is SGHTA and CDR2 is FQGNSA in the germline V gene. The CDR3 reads CASSFQGSNTGELFF. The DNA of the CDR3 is TGTGCCAGCAGCTTCCAGGGATCGAACACCGGGGAGCTGTTTTTT.

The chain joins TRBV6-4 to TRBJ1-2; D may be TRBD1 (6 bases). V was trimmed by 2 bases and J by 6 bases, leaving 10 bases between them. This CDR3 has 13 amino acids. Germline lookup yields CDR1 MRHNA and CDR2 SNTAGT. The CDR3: CASSDGTGHGYTF. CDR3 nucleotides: TGTGCCAGCAGTGACGGTACAGGGCATGGCTACACCTTC.

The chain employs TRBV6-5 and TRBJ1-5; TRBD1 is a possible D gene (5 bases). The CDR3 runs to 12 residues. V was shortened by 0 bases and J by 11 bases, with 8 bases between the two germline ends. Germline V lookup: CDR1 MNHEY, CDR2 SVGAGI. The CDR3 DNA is TGTGCCAGCAGTTACTCGGGGGGGGCCCAGCATTTT. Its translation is CASSYSGGAQHF.

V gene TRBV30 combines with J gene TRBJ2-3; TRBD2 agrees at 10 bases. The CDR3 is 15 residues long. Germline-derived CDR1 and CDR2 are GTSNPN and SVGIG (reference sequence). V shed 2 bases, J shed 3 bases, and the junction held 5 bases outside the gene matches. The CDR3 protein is CAWSPTSGKTDTQYF. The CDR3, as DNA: TGTGCCTGGAGTCCCACTAGCGGGAAGACAGATACGCAGTATTTT. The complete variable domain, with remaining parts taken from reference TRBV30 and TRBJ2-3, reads SQTIHQWPATLVQPVGSPLSLECTVEGTSNPNLYWYRQAAGRGLQLLFYSVGIGQISSEVPQNLSASRPQDRQFILSSKKLLLSDSGFYLCAWSPTSGKTDTQYFGPGTRLTVL.

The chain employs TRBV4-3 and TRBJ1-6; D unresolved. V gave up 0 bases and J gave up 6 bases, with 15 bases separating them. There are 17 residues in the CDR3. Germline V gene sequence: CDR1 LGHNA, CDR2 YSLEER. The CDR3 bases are TGCGCCAGCAGCCAAGATCTCCCGGGGTTAACTAATTCACCCCTCCACTTT. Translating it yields CASSQDLPGLTNSPLHF.

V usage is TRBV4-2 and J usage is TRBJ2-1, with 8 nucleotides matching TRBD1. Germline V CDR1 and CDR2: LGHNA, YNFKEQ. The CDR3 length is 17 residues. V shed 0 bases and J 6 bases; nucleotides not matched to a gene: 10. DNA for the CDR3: TGTGCCAGCAGCCAAGATAGTGCAGGGGGCCGGGCCAATGAGCAGTTCTTC. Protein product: CASSQDSAGGRANEQFF.

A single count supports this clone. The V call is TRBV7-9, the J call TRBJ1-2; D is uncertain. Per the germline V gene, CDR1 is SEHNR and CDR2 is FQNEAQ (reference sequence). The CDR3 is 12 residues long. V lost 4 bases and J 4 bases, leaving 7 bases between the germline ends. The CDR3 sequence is CASSSESYGYTF. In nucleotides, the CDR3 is TGTGCCAGCAGCTCAGAATCCTATGGCTACACCTTC. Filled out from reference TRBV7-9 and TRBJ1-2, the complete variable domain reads DTGVSQNPRHKITKRGQNVTFRCDPISEHNRLYWYRQTLGQGPEFLTYFQNEAQLEKSRLLSDRFSAERPKGSFSTLEIQRTEQGDSAMYLCASSSESYGYTFGSGTRLTVV.

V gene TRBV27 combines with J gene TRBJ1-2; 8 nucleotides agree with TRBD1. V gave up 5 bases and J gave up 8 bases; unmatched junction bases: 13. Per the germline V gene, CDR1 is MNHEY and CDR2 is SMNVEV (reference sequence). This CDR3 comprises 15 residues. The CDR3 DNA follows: TGTGCCAGCAGTGTAAAGCCCCAGGGGGCGAAAGGCTACACCTTC. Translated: CASSVKPQGAKGYTF.

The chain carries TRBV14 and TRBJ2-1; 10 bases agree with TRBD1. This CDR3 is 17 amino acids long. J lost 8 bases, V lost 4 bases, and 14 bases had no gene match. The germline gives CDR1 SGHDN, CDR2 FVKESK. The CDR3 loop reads CASSRKGPGQGSHEQFF. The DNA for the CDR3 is TGTGCCAGCAGCCGAAAGGGGCCGGGACAGGGGTCCCATGAGCAGTTCTTC.

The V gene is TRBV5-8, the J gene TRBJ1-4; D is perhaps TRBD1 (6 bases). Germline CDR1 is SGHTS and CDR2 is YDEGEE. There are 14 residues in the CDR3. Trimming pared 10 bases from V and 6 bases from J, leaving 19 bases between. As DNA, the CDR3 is TGTGCCTGGGGACAAACAGTTAATCATGAAAAACTGTTTTTT. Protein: CAWGQTVNHEKLFF.

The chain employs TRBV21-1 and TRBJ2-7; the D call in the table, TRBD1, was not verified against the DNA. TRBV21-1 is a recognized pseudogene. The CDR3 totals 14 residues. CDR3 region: CASSPRTGSDEQYF. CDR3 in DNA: TGTGCCAGCAGCCCCAGGACAGGGTCCGACGAGCAGTACTTC.

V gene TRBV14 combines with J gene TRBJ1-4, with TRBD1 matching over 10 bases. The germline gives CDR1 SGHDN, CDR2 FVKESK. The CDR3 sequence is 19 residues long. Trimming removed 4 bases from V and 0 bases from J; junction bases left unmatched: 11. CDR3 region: CASSRTRGQGLPTNEKLFF. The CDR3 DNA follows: TGTGCCAGCAGCCGGACAAGGGGACAGGGGCTACCAACTAATGAAAAACTGTTTTTT. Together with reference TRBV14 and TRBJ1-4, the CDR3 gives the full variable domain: EAGVTQFPSHSVIEKGQTVTLRCDPISGHDNLYWYRRVMGKEIKFLLHFVKESKQDESGMPNNRFLAERTGGTYSTLKVQPAELEDSGVYFCASSRTRGQGLPTNEKLFFGSGTQLSVL.

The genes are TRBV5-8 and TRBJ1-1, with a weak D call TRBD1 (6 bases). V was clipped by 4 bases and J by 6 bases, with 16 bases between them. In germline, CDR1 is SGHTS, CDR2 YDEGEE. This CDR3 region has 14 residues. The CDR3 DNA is TGTGCCAGCAGCCACAACAGGGTACTCGCTGAAGCTTTCTTT. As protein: CASSHNRVLAEAFF.

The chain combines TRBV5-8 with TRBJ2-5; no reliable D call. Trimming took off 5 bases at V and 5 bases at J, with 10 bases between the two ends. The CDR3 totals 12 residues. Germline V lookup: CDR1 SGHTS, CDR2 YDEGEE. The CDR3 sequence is CASSPRRETQYF. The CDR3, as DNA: TGTGCCAGCAGTCCCCGCCGGGAGACCCAGTACTTC.